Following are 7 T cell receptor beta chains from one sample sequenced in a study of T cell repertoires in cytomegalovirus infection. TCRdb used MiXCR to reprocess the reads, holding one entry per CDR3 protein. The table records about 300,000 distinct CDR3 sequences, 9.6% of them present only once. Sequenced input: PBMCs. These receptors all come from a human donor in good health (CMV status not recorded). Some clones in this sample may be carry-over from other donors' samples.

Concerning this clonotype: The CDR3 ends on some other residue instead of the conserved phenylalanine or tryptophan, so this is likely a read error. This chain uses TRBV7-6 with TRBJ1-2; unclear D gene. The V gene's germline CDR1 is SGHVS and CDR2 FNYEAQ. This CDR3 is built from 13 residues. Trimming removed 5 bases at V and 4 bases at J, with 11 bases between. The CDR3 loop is CASSPDAGYGYTY. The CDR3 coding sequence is TGTGCCAGCAGCCCCGACGCCGGCTATGGCTACACCTAC.

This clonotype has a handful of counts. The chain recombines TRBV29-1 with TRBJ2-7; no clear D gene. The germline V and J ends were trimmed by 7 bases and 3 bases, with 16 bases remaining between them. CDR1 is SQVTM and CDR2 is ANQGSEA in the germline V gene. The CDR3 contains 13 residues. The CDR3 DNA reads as TGCAGCGCAGGCGGCAGATCCCTCTACGAGCAGTACTTC. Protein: CSAGGRSLYEQYF.

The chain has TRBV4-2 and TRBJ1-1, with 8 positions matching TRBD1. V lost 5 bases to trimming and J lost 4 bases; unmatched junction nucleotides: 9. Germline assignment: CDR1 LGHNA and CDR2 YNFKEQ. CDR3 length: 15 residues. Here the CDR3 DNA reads TGTGCCAGCAGCGGAGGGACAGGCACTGGCACTGAAGCTTTCTTT. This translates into CASSGGTGTGTEAFF.

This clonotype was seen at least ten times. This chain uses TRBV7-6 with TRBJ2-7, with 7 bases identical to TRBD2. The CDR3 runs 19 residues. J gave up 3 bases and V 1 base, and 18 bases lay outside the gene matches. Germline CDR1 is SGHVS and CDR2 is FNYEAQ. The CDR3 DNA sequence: TGTGCCAGCAGCTTAGTCGCTCCTGGGGGGGGGGAGGGCGACTACGAGCAGTACTTC. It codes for CASSLVAPGGGEGDYEQYF.

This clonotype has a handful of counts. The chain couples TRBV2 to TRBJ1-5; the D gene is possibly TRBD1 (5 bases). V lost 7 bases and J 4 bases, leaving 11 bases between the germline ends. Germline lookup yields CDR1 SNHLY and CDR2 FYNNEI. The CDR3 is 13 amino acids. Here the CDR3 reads CASKAGFNQPQHF. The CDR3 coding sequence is TGTGCCAGCAAGGCAGGGTTTAATCAGCCCCAGCATTTT.

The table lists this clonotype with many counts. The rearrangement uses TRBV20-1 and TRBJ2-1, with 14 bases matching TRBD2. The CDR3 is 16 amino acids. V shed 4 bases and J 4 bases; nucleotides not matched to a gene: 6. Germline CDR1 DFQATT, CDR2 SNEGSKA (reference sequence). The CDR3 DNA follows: TGCAGTGCTACCGGACTAGCGGGGGGTGTTTACAATGAGCAGTTCTTC. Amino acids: CSATGLAGGVYNEQFF.

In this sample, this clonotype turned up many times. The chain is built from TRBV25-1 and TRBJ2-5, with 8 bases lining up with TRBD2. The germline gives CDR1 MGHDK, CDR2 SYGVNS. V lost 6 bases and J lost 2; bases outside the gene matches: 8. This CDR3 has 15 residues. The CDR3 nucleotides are TGTGCCAGCAGCCCCTACCGGGGGGGGCAAGAGACCCAGTACTTC. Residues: CASSPYRGGQETQYF.